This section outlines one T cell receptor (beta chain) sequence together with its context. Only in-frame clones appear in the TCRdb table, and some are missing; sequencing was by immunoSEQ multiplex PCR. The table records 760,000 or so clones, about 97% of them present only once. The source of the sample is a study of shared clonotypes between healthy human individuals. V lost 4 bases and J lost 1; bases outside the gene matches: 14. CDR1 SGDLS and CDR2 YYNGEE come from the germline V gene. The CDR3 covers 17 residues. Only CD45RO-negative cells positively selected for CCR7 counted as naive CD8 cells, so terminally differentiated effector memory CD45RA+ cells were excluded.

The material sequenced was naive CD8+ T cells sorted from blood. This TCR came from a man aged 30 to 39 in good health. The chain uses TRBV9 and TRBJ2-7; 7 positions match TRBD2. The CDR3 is CASSPLLAPGGSYEQYF. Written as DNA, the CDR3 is TGTGCCAGCAGCCCGTTGCTTGCCCCGGGGGGATCCTACGAGCAGTACTTC.